This T cell receptor (beta chain) was observed in a study of cytomegalovirus exposure and HLA in healthy donors. The J segment lost 8 bases and the V segment lost 4 bases, leaving 9 bases of the junction unmatched. Germline V CDR1 and CDR2: SGDLS, YYNGEE. The CDR3 contains 14 residues. Points from the study as a whole: A later analysis linked around 15,000 TCR beta sequences to HLA alleles at 0.05 false discovery rate. Most TCR sequences proved rare, with some public TCRs found in many donors. The authors later linked a missense DCLRE1C variant to TCR beta V- and J-gene trimming.

The PCR ran on 60 Vbeta and 13 Jbeta primers. The method was immunoSEQ multiplex PCR; TCRdb's version includes in-frame clones alone and lacks a portion of them. Of 150,000 to 200,000 clones listed, 84% are singletons. This clone was seen a handful of times. Its antigen is unidentified. Sequenced input: PBMCs. This receptor was taken from a man aged 45-60 years in good health and CMV-seropositive. The chain joins TRBV9 to TRBJ2-1; 7 nucleotides align to TRBD1. CDR3 nucleotide sequence: TGTGCCAGCAGCTCAGGGGGAGTCTCTGATGAGCAGTTCTTC. Its translation: CASSSGGVSDEQFF. The whole variable domain, filled in from reference TRBV9 and TRBJ2-1, reads DSGVTQTPKHLITATGQRVTLRCSPRSGDLSVYWYQQSLDQGLQFLIQYYNGEERAKGNILERFSAQQFPDLHSELNLSSLELGDSALYFCASSSGGVSDEQFFGPGTRLTVL.